The clone carrying this T cell receptor (beta chain) was seen repeatedly, ten times or more. Its antigen is as yet unknown. Researchers amplified the TCR beta CDR3 regions from RNA transcripts. The study used the HTBI primer set for a first-round RT-PCR of the TCR CDR3. MiXCR, run by TCRdb on the multiplex PCR reads, gives a single entry per CDR3 protein. The data contain around 440,000 distinct CDR3 sequences, about 15% of them singletons. Diagnoses were established using clinical symptoms, serum thyroxine and TRAb, thyroid ultrasound and orbital computed tomography. V was pared by 3 bases and J by 6 bases, with 22 bases between. Germline V gene lookup returns CDR1 DFQATT and CDR2 SNEGSKA (reference sequence). The CDR3 runs to 16 residues. These data come from a study of T cells in Graves' hyperthyroidism and ophthalmopathy. Study as a whole: Before treatment of any kind, peripheral blood was taken at initial diagnosis. Study-level results: Blood shared most expanded thyroid clonotypes above 0.001.

Material for sequencing was blood. This receptor was obtained from a woman aged 18 to 35 with Graves' hyperthyroidism. The chain carries TRBV20-1 and TRBJ2-3, with D perhaps TRBD2 (6 bases). The DNA of the CDR3 is TGCAGTGCTAGGATACGAAGTCGGGAGAGGTGGGATACGCAGTATTTT. Translated: CSARIRSRERWDTQYF.